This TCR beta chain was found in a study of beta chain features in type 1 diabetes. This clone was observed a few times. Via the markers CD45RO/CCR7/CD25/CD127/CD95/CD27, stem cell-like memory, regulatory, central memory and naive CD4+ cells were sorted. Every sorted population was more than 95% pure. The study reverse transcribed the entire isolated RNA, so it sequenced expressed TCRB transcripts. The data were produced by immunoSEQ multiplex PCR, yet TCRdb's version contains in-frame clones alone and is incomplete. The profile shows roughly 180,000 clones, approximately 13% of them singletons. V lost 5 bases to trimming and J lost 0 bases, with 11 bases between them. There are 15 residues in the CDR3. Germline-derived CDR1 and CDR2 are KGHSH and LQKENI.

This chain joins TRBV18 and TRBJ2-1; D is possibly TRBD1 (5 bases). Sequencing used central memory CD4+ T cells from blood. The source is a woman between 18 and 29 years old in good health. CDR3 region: CASSEGASSYNEQFF. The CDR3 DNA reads TGTGCCAGCTCAGAAGGGGCGAGCTCCTACAATGAGCAGTTCTTC.